The present TCR beta chain was sequenced within a study of T cell responses to AZD1222 COVID-19 vaccine. With regard to this clone: Its antigen is not known.

Germline V gene sequence: CDR1 SGHRS, CDR2 YFSETQ. The CDR3 loop spans 15 amino acids. The ends were cut back, 1 base at V and 13 bases at J, with 21 bases in the middle. TCRdb keeps only in-frame clones here, not all; method: immunoSEQ multiplex PCR. Of roughly 100,000 clones in the sample, around nine tenths were seen once. Study-wide findings and caveats: Donors, mostly white British, included more females; clonal diversity was possibly underestimated.

The sequencing used peripheral blood, collected on day 0 of AZD1222 vaccination. The chain couples TRBV5-1 to TRBJ2-1; TRBD1 is a possible D gene (7 bases). This TCR came from an adult in good health. The CDR3 sequence: CASSLFQGGSTGQFF. CDR3 DNA sequence: TGCGCCAGCAGCTTGTTTCAGGGGGGATCGACTGGACAGTTCTTC.